This T cell receptor beta chain was sequenced for a study of T-cell reconstitution after alpha-beta-depleted transplantation in children. V shed 0 bases and J 10 bases; nucleotides not matched to a gene: 4. This CDR3 contains 15 residues. CDR1 is SGHRS, CDR2 YFSETQ, per germline. The study, taken as a whole, reports: Approximately two months post-transplant, alpha-beta T cells reportedly originated from several hundred expanded graft clones.

The TCRbeta library was prepared with unique molecular identifiers. Each CDR3 protein gets one entry after TCRdb re-called the PCR reads with MiXCR. Here the sample spans roughly 98,000 distinct CDR3 sequences, around 16% being singletons. Turning to this clonotype: The antigen remains undetermined.

The TCR sequence derives from a male patient between 2 and 15 years old who had a stem cell transplant for acute lymphoblastic leukemia, so the T cells may come from the graft donor. The input for sequencing was PBMCs, mostly from graft donor cells, taken 180 days after TCRalphabeta/CD19-depleted stem cell transplant. J is TRBJ1-6 and V is TRBV5-1; TRBD1 matches 10 bases. The CDR3 sequence is CASSLAGQGRSPLHF. The DNA for the CDR3 is TGCGCCAGCAGCTTGGCGGGACAGGGGAGATCACCCCTCCACTTT.